This T cell receptor beta chain derives from a study of post-analysis software for immune sequencing data. Study-wide context: Patients with relapsing-remitting, secondary progressive and progressive-relapsing multiple sclerosis courses were all represented. The study's findings and limits: Elevated frequency relative to controls characterized roughly 5 TRBV segments in patients, TRBV5-6, TRBV5-1 and TRBV20-1 among them. Patients with multiple sclerosis recorded significantly lower normalized Chao1 diversity than controls, the study found.

Comment on this clonotype: Its antigen remains unidentified.

The CDR3 has 18 amino acids. V lost 1 base, J lost 5 bases, and 14 bases stayed unmatched. Libraries were made from TCR beta cDNA, and they carried unique molecular identifiers. One entry per CDR3 protein results from TCRdb running MiXCR on the PCR reads. The top ten clones hold around 1.7% of a sample with roughly 620,000 distinct CDR3 sequences, roughly 47% of them seen once. The rearrangement links TRBV12-3 or TRBV12-4 to TRBJ2-7; 10 nucleotides line up with TRBD2. Material for sequencing was blood. This clonotype was sampled from a girl between 5 and 17 years old with multiple sclerosis. The CDR3 spells CASSLVSRLAGALNEQYF. The CDR3 DNA reads TGTGCCAGCAGTTTAGTCTCCCGACTAGCGGGTGCCCTTAACGAGCAGTACTTC.